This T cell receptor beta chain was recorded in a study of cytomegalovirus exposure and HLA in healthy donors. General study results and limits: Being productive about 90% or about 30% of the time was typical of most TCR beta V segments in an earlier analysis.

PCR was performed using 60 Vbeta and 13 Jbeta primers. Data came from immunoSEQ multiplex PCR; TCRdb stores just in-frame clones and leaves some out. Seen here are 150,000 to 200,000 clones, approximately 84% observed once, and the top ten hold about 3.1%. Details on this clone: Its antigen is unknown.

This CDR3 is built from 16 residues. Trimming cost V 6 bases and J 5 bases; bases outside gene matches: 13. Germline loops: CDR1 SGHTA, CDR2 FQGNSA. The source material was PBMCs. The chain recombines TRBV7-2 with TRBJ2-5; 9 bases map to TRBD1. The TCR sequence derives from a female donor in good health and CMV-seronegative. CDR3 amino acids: CASSYGPGQGAETQYF. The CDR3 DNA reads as TGTGCCAGCAGTTATGGACCGGGACAGGGCGCGGAGACCCAGTACTTC.